Detailed here is one T cell receptor beta chain. This sample is part of a study of shared clonotypes between healthy human individuals. Terminally differentiated effector memory CD45RA+ cells were excluded by CCR7 positive selection of CD45RO-negative cells. Generated by immunoSEQ multiplex PCR, the TCRdb table keeps only in-frame clones and is missing some. The data show a few million clones, 93% seen once. This CDR3 spans 13 amino acids. V lost 7 bases to trimming and J lost 5 bases, with 14 bases between them. Looked up from germline, CDR1 is LNHDA and CDR2 is SQIVND (reference sequence). V is TRBV19 and J is TRBJ1-1; D gene uncertain. The TCR comes from a man between 18 and 35 years old in good health. Some clones in this sample may be carry-over from other donors' samples. Source material: naive CD8+ T cells from PBMCs. The CDR3 nucleotides are TGTGCCAGTATGGATGGGCGTTTGACTGAAGCTTTCTTT. It encodes CASMDGRLTEAFF.